Each of the 4 T cell receptor beta chains below was sequenced from the same sample in a study of T cells in Graves' hyperthyroidism and ophthalmopathy. TCR beta CDR3 regions were amplified from RNA. The TCR CDR3 was amplified in a first-round RT-PCR using the HTBI primer set. TCRdb redid the calling of the multiplex PCR reads with MiXCR, one entry per CDR3 protein. The sample records approximately 430,000 distinct CDR3 sequences, 15% to 18% being singletons. Source material: blood. The receptor source for this set is a woman aged 18-29 years with Graves' hyperthyroidism.

This clonotype was counted only a few times. The chain links TRBV29-1 to TRBJ1-3; D gene ambiguous. The length of the CDR3 is 13 residues. The ends were cut back, 3 bases at V and 0 bases at J, with 6 bases in the middle. The germline CDR1 and CDR2 sequences are SQVTM and ANQGSEA. For the CDR3, the DNA is TGCAGCGTTGAGTTGGACTCTGGAAACACCATATATTTT. It encodes CSVELDSGNTIYF.

The genes are TRBV18 and TRBJ1-4; D is possibly TRBD1 (6 bases). V lost 0 bases and J lost 7, with 15 bases in between. In germline, CDR1 is KGHSH, CDR2 LQKENI. This CDR3 is 16 amino acids long. The chain's CDR3 is CASSPPPGARSEKLFF. For the CDR3, the DNA is TGTGCCAGCTCACCACCCCCGGGGGCCCGGAGTGAAAAACTGTTTTTT.

This clonotype was found a few times. V and J are TRBV6-2 or TRBV6-3 and TRBJ2-1; D could derive from TRBD1 or TRBD2 (5 bases each). The ends were cut back, 8 bases at V and 10 bases at J, with 12 bases in the middle. The CDR3 runs 11 residues. CDR1 and CDR2 (germline): MNHEY, SVGEGT. The CDR3 here is CASGDGKEQFF. Here the CDR3 DNA reads TGTGCCAGCGGGGACGGAAAAGAGCAGTTCTTC.

The rearrangement uses TRBV12-3 or TRBV12-4 and TRBJ1-3; a weak D match, TRBD1 (6 bases). CDR3 length: 15 amino acids. V lost 7 bases to trimming and J lost 0 bases, with 13 bases between them. The CDR3 DNA reads as TGTGCCAGCACCCCCATAGGGGGCTCTGGAAACACCATATATTTT. The encoded protein is CASTPIGGSGNTIYF.